This T cell receptor (beta chain) came from a study of shared clonotypes between healthy human individuals. Some clones are missing from TCRdb's copy, which holds only in-frame ones; the method was immunoSEQ multiplex PCR. The sample includes some 95,000 clones, approximately 63% of them seen just once. Per the germline V gene, CDR1 is SGDLS and CDR2 is YYNGEE. The CDR3 consists of 17 residues. After removal of 4 bases from V and 2 bases from J, the junction contained 7 bases not matched to a gene. The TCR comes from a man aged 25 to 45 in good health. This chain joins TRBV9 and TRBJ2-3; 13 nucleotides line up with TRBD2. The material sequenced was memory CD8+ T cells sorted from blood. Indicated subset: CD45RO+ cells pooled with CCR7-negative TemRA cells. The CDR3 DNA is TGTGCCAGCAGCTTAAGAGGGACTAGCGGGATCACAGATACGCAGTATTTT. This gives the protein CASSLRGTSGITDTQYF.